This T cell receptor beta chain was documented in a study of T-cell memory formation after mild COVID-19. Study at large: TCR clusters mostly belonged to single donors. Broader study findings: Certain responding clones were present in pre-infection memory, suggesting participation of cross-reactive memory.

This clonotype has at least ten counts. The antigen is not known. Sample barcodes and UMIs were carried by the TCR alpha and TCR beta cDNA libraries that 5'RACE generated with constant-segment primers. In TCRdb, the 5' RACE reads were re-called with MiXCR into one record per CDR3 protein. The sample has approximately 50,000 distinct CDR3 sequences; around 10% are singletons. Sequenced material: PBMCs or a T cell subset sorted from them (not recorded which). This sequence was found in a man younger than 35 who had mild COVID-19 (a few samples of this study predate the infection). Cell type and time point are not known.

In DNA, the CDR3 is TGTGCCAGCAGTTTATTAGCGGGGTACACAGATACGCAGTATTTT. Translation gives CASSLLAGYTDTQYF. This chain connects TRBV12-3 or TRBV12-4 to TRBJ2-3; 8 bases map to TRBD2. The CDR3 spans 15 residues. V was clipped by 2 bases and J by 2 bases; unmatched bases: 3.